This TCR beta chain was captured by sequencing in a study of T cell repertoires in cytomegalovirus infection. As to this clonotype: Its antigen is as yet unknown.

In TCRdb, the reads were re-called with MiXCR into one record per CDR3 protein. Seen here are approximately 310,000 distinct CDR3 sequences, 20% to 30% observed once, and the top ten hold 13%. The receptor was isolated from a human donor in good health (CMV status not recorded). Some clones in this sample may be carry-over from other donors' samples. This specimen was cultured PBMCs, taken from culture after CMV antigen stimulation.

CDR3 nucleotides: TGCGCCAGCAGCCATAAAACCGGGACAGGGGGCGAAAAACTGTTTTTT. Its protein product is CASSHKTGTGGEKLFF. This rearrangement joins TRBV4-3 to TRBJ1-4, with 12 bases aligning to TRBD1. The CDR3 has 16 amino acids. Germline V gene data show CDR1 as LGHNA and CDR2 as YSLEER. The V segment lost 3 bases and the J segment 8 bases; nucleotides outside the gene matches: 7.